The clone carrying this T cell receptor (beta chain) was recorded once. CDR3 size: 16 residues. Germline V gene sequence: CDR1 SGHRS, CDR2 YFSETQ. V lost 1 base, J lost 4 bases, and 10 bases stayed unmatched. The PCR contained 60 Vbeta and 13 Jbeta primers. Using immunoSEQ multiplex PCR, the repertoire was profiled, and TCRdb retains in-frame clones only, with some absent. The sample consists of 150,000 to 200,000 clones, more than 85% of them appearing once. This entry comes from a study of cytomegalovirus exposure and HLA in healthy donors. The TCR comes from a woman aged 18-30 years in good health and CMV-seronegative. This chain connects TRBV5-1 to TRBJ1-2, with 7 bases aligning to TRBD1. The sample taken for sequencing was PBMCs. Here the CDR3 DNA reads TGCGCCAGCAGCTTGTCCCGGGACAGCCCCGGCTATGGCTACACCTTC. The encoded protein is CASSLSRDSPGYGYTF.